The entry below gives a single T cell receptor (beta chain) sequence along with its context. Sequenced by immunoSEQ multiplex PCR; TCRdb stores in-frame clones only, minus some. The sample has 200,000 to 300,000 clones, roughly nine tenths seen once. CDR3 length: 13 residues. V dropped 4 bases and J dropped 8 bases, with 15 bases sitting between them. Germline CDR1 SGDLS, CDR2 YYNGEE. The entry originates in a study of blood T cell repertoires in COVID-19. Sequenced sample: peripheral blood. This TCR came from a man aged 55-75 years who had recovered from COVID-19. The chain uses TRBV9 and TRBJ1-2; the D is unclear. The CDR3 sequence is CASSPSVLRGYTF. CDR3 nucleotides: TGTGCCAGCAGCCCGTCGGTCCTGAGGGGCTACACCTTC. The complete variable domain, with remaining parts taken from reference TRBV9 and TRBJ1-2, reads DSGVTQTPKHLITATGQRVTLRCSPRSGDLSVYWYQQSLDQGLQFLIQYYNGEERAKGNILERFSAQQFPDLHSELNLSSLELGDSALYFCASSPSVLRGYTFGSGTRLTVV.